This record concerns one T cell receptor (beta chain) sequence. The antigen is unknown. The data are from a study of cytotoxic CD8 clonotypes in ibrutinib-treated CLL. Findings of the study overall: Clonality increased at ibrutinib response and stayed stable in sustained remission. At progression, however, it fell back toward baseline. Clonality correlated strongly with circulating CD8+ T cells and exceeded age-matched healthy donors at baseline. Among the clonotypes, public ones were uncommon and contracted or held stable on treatment.

With 2 bases removed from V and 1 base from J, the gap between germline ends came to 7 bases. The CDR3 has 14 residues. The germline CDR1 and CDR2 sequences are SGHAT and FQNNGV. Target depth was 1 in 200,000 to 1 in 1 million T cells, about 10x per clonotype. Using immunoSEQ multiplex PCR, the repertoire was profiled, and TCRdb retains in-frame clones only, with some absent. The sample lists around 150,000 clones, roughly 86% seen once, with over 2% in the top ten. This receptor was identified in a human donor with chronic lymphocytic leukemia. V gene TRBV11-2 combines with J gene TRBJ2-3; D not certain. Sequencing used PBMCs, obtained after 12 months of ibrutinib treatment. CDR3 residues: CASSLNGRTDTQYF. The CDR3 DNA follows: TGTGCCAGCAGCTTAAACGGGCGCACAGATACGCAGTATTTT. Looking up the rest from reference TRBV11-2 and TRBJ2-3 gives the full variable domain: EAGVAQSPRYKIIEKRQSVAFWCNPISGHATLYWYQQILGQGPKLLIQFQNNGVVDDSQLPKDRFSAERLKGVDSTLKIQPAKLEDSAVYLCASSLNGRTDTQYFGPGTRLTVL.